This TCR beta chain was recovered during a study of CD8+CD57+ T cells in acquired aplastic anemia. Using genomic DNA as the template, TCR beta VDJ and CDR3 profiling was carried out. TCRdb passed the reads through MiXCR, listing each CDR3 protein once. The table records about 160,000 distinct CDR3 sequences, approximately 51% of them present only once. This clonotype came up a few times. Patients included in sequencing had previously demonstrated CD8+CD57+ cell expansion by flow cytometry. The clonotype was recovered from a human donor with aplastic anemia. What was sequenced was sorted CD4+, CD8+, or CD8+CD57+ T cells (not recorded which) from PBMCs.

The CDR3 DNA reads TGTGCGACGAAGGGTTCCTATAATTCACCCCTCCACTTT. As protein: CATKGSYNSPLHF. This rearrangement joins TRBV19 to TRBJ1-6, with D unclear. CDR3 length: 13 amino acids. Germline V gene sequence: CDR1 LNHDA, CDR2 SQIVND (reference sequence).